This T cell receptor beta chain was recovered during a study of blood T cell repertoires in COVID-19. Some clones are missing from TCRdb's copy, which holds only in-frame ones; the method was immunoSEQ multiplex PCR. Among some 200,000 clones listed, around four fifths were seen once. Germline-derived CDR1 and CDR2 are MNHEY and SVGEGT. This CDR3 is 16 amino acids long. The ends lost 5 bases at V and 2 bases at J; junction bases unmatched: 7. The genes are TRBV6-2 or TRBV6-3 and TRBJ1-3, with 9 bases identical to TRBD1. This receptor was identified in a man aged 25-40 years with active or convalescent COVID-19. Material for sequencing was peripheral blood. The CDR3 DNA reads as TGTGCCAGCAGTCGCCGGGGGACAGGGCCTGGAAACACCATATATTTT. Its translation is CASSRRGTGPGNTIYF.